One sample yielded the 18 T cell receptor beta chains listed below, sequenced in a study of T cell repertoires in cytomegalovirus infection (dated by TCRdb to the late 2010s). For these receptors, no antigen is known. Sequencing relied on an Illumina HiSeq 1500. TCRdb ran its own pipeline on the public reads, namely fastp trimming at Q25 and MiXCR clone calling, and kept in-frame beta chains. CDR3 protein duplicates are merged, each entry listing the most common genes and DNA. Counted in this sample were about 900,000 distinct CDR3 sequences; roughly a third of them appeared once. 13% of the sample rests with the top ten. The meaning of the sample's treatment or condition label: in vitro stimulation with specific CMV peptide epitopes to enrich CMV-specific T cells. Here the sequenced sample was cultured CD8+ T cells from PBMCs, taken from culture after CMV antigen stimulation. The receptors originated from a human donor in good health (CMV status not recorded). Some clones in this sample may be carry-over from other donors' samples.

V and J are TRBV30 and TRBJ1-5, with D hard to call. V was trimmed by 2 bases and J by 8 bases, leaving 13 bases between them. Germline V gene data show CDR1 as GTSNPN and CDR2 as SVGIG (reference sequence). This CDR3 has 13 residues. CDR3 in amino acids: CAWSMHPGEPQHF. In nucleotides, the CDR3 is TGTGCCTGGAGTATGCACCCCGGGGAGCCCCAGCATTTT.

The rearrangement joins TRBV7-6 to TRBJ1-1; the D gene is possibly TRBD1 (6 bases). Trimming cost V 4 bases and J 2 bases, with 32 bases left between them. CDR1 is SGHVS and CDR2 is FNYEAQ in the germline V gene. The CDR3 loop spans 21 amino acids. The CDR3, as DNA: TGTGCCAGCAGCTCCCTCCCCGGGGTAGGGGGTCTTGGGGGGGCCAACACTGAAGCTTTCTTT. As protein: CASSSLPGVGGLGGANTEAFF.

The chain has TRBV4-1 and TRBJ2-3; the match to TRBD1 covers 7 bases. V trimming: 5 bases; J trimming: 6 bases; junction bases outside the gene matches: 5. This CDR3 has 13 residues. Germline CDR1 reads MGHRA; CDR2 reads YSYEKL. The CDR3 here is CASSYRGRDTQYF. CDR3 coding DNA: TGCGCCAGCAGCTACAGGGGTAGGGATACGCAGTATTTT.

The V call is TRBV12-5, the J call TRBJ2-5; no definite D call. Trimming removed 3 bases at V and 3 bases at J, with 11 bases between. The CDR3 contains 14 residues. Germline assignment: CDR1 LGHNT and CDR2 FRNRAP. The CDR3 reads CASGFLGPKETQYF. CDR3 sequence (DNA): TGTGCTAGTGGTTTCCTAGGACCAAAAGAGACCCAGTACTTC.

This clonotype has at least ten counts. V and J are TRBV7-2 and TRBJ2-7, with a possible D match to TRBD2 (6 bases). Deletions cut 1 base from V and 3 bases from J, with 13 bases between. The CDR3 is 15 residues long. CDR1 SGHTA and CDR2 FQGNSA come from the germline V gene. The CDR3 nucleotides read TGTGCCAGCAGCTTAGAGAGGGACTGGGACTACGAGCAGTACTTC. Residues: CASSLERDWDYEQYF.

V is TRBV19 and J is TRBJ2-2, with 12 bases aligning to TRBD2. CDR1 is LNHDA, CDR2 SQIVND, per germline (reference sequence). There are 17 residues in the CDR3. V trimming: 2 bases; J trimming: 3 bases; junction bases outside the gene matches: 4. CDR3 nucleotide sequence: TGTGCCAGTAGTATAAGGGGACTAGCGGGTTACACCGGGGAGCTGTTTTTT. It translates to CASSIRGLAGYTGELFF.

Points on this clonotype: Here the CDR3 omits its conserved ending phenylalanine or tryptophan, so a read error is the likely source. The DNA is left out, because the CDR3 cannot be placed on it with certainty; the CDR3 is given as TCRdb lists it. The chain joins TRBV12-3 or TRBV12-4 to TRBJ2-7; the DNA was not compared with TRBD1, the D call given in the table. The CDR3 is made up of 9 amino acids, end residues included. The CDR3 sequence is CASGSGGIQ.

This clonotype was seen only a few times. The V gene is TRBV6-5, the J gene TRBJ1-2; 8 nucleotides align to TRBD1. Germline-derived CDR1 and CDR2 are MNHEY and SVGAGI. After removal of 1 base from V and 8 bases from J, the junction contained 12 bases not matched to a gene. This CDR3 comprises 16 residues. The CDR3 DNA reads TGTGCCAGCAGTTACTACTATTCAGGACAGGGATGGGGCTACACCTTC. This sequence encodes CASSYYYSGQGWGYTF.

The chain has TRBV2 and TRBJ2-1, with 7 bases lining up with TRBD1. J was trimmed by 3 bases and V by 6 bases; bases with no gene match: 2. CDR1 and CDR2 (germline): SNHLY, FYNNEI. The CDR3 is made up of 13 amino acids. The CDR3 region has the DNA TGTGCCAGCAGGGGACAGAACTACAATGAGCAGTTCTTC. Translated, it gives CASRGQNYNEQFF. The entire variable domain, with the rest obtained from reference TRBV2 and TRBJ2-1, is as follows: EPEVTQTPSHQVTQMGQEVILRCVPISNHLYFYWYRQILGQKVEFLVSFYNNEISEKSEIFDDQFSVERPDGSNFTLKIRSTKLEDSAMYFCASRGQNYNEQFFGPGTRLTVL.

The V call is TRBV10-3, the J call TRBJ2-7, with D unresolved. Germline CDR1 is ENHRY and CDR2 is SYGVKD. V was pared by 5 bases and J by 4 bases, with 12 bases between. The CDR3 covers 13 residues. CDR3 in amino acids: CAISPDPRYEQYV. DNA for the CDR3: TGTGCCATCAGTCCGGACCCTCGATACGAGCAGTACGTC.

This clonotype occurred a few times. The chain combines TRBV28 with TRBJ2-5, with unresolved D. There are 12 residues in the CDR3. The V end was cut by 6 bases, the J end by 3 bases, with 8 bases between. The V gene's germline CDR1 is MDHEN and CDR2 SYDVKM. The CDR3 spells CASSQTKETQYF. The CDR3 DNA follows: TGTGCCAGCAGCCAAACAAAAGAGACCCAGTACTTC. The full variable domain, in which reference TRBV28 and TRBJ2-5 provide the parts outside the CDR3, is DVKVTQSSRYLVKRTGEKVFLECVQDMDHENMFWYRQDPGLGLRLIYFSYDVKMKEKGDIPEGYSVSREKKERFSLILESASTNQTSMYLCASSQTKETQYFGPGTRLLVL.

This clonotype showed up many times. One junction end disagrees with the germline gene, perhaps due to a read error. The rearrangement uses TRBV7-6 and TRBJ1-1; no reliable D call. Germline V gene sequence: CDR1 SGHVS, CDR2 FNYEAQ. The CDR3 is 13 amino acids. The CDR3 bases are TGTGCCAGCAGTTTAGGAAAGGGCACTGAAGCTTTCTTT. Translation: CASSLGKGTEAFF.

This clonotype showed up many times. The gene calls are TRBV6-2 or TRBV6-3 and TRBJ1-4, with D tentatively TRBD1 (6 bases). V was trimmed by 4 bases and J by 5 bases, leaving 17 bases between them. Germline CDR1 is MNHEY and CDR2 is SVGEGT. This CDR3 spans 16 amino acids. The DNA of the CDR3 is TGTGCCAGCAGTTCCCCGGGACAAGGCTTGAATGAAAAACTGTTTTTT. Translating gives CASSSPGQGLNEKLFF.

This clonotype appeared a few times. This chain uses TRBV7-9 with TRBJ1-5; 7 positions match TRBD1. J gave up 8 bases and V 5 bases, and 12 bases lay outside the gene matches. In germline, CDR1 is SEHNR, CDR2 FQNEAQ (reference sequence). The CDR3 is 15 amino acids. The CDR3: CASSADLTGSEPQHF. The DNA of the CDR3 is TGTGCCAGCAGCGCCGACTTGACAGGGTCAGAGCCCCAGCATTTT.

The chain joins TRBV20-1 to TRBJ2-7, with D possibly being TRBD1 (5 bases). The CDR3 totals 17 residues. V was pared by 6 bases and J by 4 bases, with 28 bases between. CDR1 is DFQATT, CDR2 SNEGSKA, per germline (reference sequence). CDR3 residues: CSARKVREIRDPYEQYF. The CDR3 coding sequence is TGCAGTGCCAGGAAGGTCAGGGAAATCAGGGATCCATACGAGCAGTACTTC.

This chain links TRBV9 with TRBJ2-1, with a weak D call TRBD2 (5 bases). This CDR3 region has 14 residues. Germline lookup yields CDR1 SGDLS and CDR2 YYNGEE. V lost 2 bases and J 7 bases, leaving 13 bases between the germline ends. The CDR3 region has the DNA TGTGCCAGCAGCGTCGTGGAGGTCCCAAATGAGCAGTTCTTC. Protein: CASSVVEVPNEQFF.

This clonotype turned up a few times. This chain connects TRBV19 to TRBJ2-1; possibly TRBD1 or TRBD2 for D (5 bases each). Germline CDR1 is LNHDA and CDR2 is SQIVND (reference sequence). Trimming took off 8 bases at V and 9 bases at J, with 20 bases between the two ends. The CDR3 covers 14 residues. The CDR3 coding sequence is TGTGCCAGTTGGGACGTTGGGAGATCCTCTGAGCAGTTCTTC. Protein sequence: CASWDVGRSSEQFF.

This clonotype has a count of ten or more. The CDR3 here is CASSFLNTEAFF. CDR3 sequence (DNA): TGTGCCAGCAGTTTCCTGAACACTGAAGCTTTCTTT. The chain carries TRBV12-3 or TRBV12-4 and TRBJ1-1, with unresolved D. Trimming took off 3 bases at V and 0 bases at J, with 2 bases between the two ends. CDR3 length equals 12 residues.